This T cell receptor (beta chain) was retrieved from a study of low-dose radiotherapy and immunotherapy resistance in tumors (dated 2022 in TCRdb). Regarding the study in general: In Cohort 1, each fraction delivered 0.5 Gy every 2 weeks, and the prescribed total PTV dose was 6.5 Gy. The translational analysis covered eight patients: three from the first dose cohort and the first five from the second dose cohort. Cohort 2 received 1 Gy per fraction every two weeks, with a total of 13 Gy over 26 weeks. Nivolumab was administered intravenously as a 240 mg flat dose every two weeks, and ipilimumab was administered intravenously at 1 mg/kg every six weeks. Cyclophosphamide 200 mg/m2 was administered intravenously every two weeks, one day before each radiation and immunotherapy administration. Starting on cycle 1 day 1, patients took 300 mg of aspirin by mouth once daily for four cycles. Trial participants were not randomized into treatment groups.

This clonotype was seen ten or more times. The antigen it binds to is not known. Nothing much larger sits one base from this clone, and base qualities are not available. The reads were generated on an Illumina HiSeq 2500. First-strand cDNA was synthesized with Superscript III and a set of TRAV- and TRBV-specific primers, covering both TCRalpha and TCRbeta chains. TCRs were amplified with Phusion for approximately 20 PCR cycles using a constant-region primer together with the adapter attached to the V primers. Isolated mRNA was amplified with the MessageAmp II aRNA Amplification Kit, using a roughly 15-hour in vitro transcription at 37°C. mRNA for TCR sequencing was isolated with the Dynabeads mRNA DIRECT Purification Kit. A second roughly 25-cycle Phusion PCR added indexed Illumina adapters, and products were purified with AMPure XP beads. Regarding the original processing steps: Custom Perl scripts were used to pool TCR sequences that encoded the same protein, to remove out-of-frame sequences, and to calculate the abundance of each clonotype. Any TCR sequence supported by only a single read was excluded from analysis. Among the metrics used to describe the repertoires were Shannon entropy, Gini index, clonality, richness, and the frequency of TCRs shared between repertoires. The raw public data were reprocessed by TCRdb itself: fastp quality trimming at Q25, MiXCR clonotype calling, in-frame beta chains only. Identical CDR3 protein sequences are pooled into one entry, listed with their most common genes and DNA. TCRdb's processing, not the study's, gives the V and J calls here. The sample records around 60,000 distinct CDR3 sequences, 23% of which are singletons. 6.7% of the sample goes to the ten largest clones.

From the germline V gene (reference sequence), CDR1 is DFQATT and CDR2 is SNEGSKA. The junction carries 12 bases between V and J, which are trimmed by 2 bases and 2 bases respectively. The CDR3 holds 15 amino acids from the cysteine to the phenylalanine. Only the CDR3 region is kept as DNA, spanning 45 bases read in frame from base 1. Reading the label with the study, this specimen's time point is: after trial treatment. What this sample's treatment or condition label stands for: LDRT plus nivolumab, ipilimumab, low-dose cyclophosphamide and aspirin (RACIN trial). Donors were enrolled in RACIN, a single-arm phase I dose-escalation trial in which nivolumab, ipilimumab, aspirin, low-dose cyclophosphamide and low-dose radiotherapy were combined. Patients with advanced, TIL-negative solid tumors were considered eligible.

The chain is assembled from TRBV20-1 and TRBJ2-2; tentative D gene TRBD2, with 5 bases matching. Material: PBMCs, obtained after low-dose radiotherapy plus immunotherapy. This clonotype was sampled from a male donor with prostate cancer. The DNA reads as follows: TGCAGTGCTAGACAAGGACTGAGAAACACCGGGGAGCTGTTTTTT. The encoded protein is CSARQGLRNTGELFF.